The entry below describes one T cell receptor (beta chain). Its antigen is still unknown. V shed 2 bases, J shed 10 bases, and the junction held 7 bases outside the gene matches. Looked up from germline, CDR1 is MNHNS and CDR2 is SASEGT. CDR3 length: 13 amino acids. This record belongs to a study of cytomegalovirus exposure and HLA in healthy donors. Profiled with immunoSEQ multiplex PCR; TCRdb holds only in-frame clones, not every one. The sample consists of over 50,000 clones, around 96% of them appearing once. Study findings and constraints: TCR beta chains numbering more than 150 were designated cytomegalovirus-associated. Most sequenced TCRs were rare (though some public TCRs occurred in many donors).

The source of this sequence is a woman under 30 in good health and CMV-seronegative. The V gene is TRBV6-1, the J gene TRBJ1-2, with 7 bases identical to TRBD1. Sequenced sample: PBMCs. CDR3 nucleotides: TGTGCCAGCAGTGAACCGGACAGGCGGGACTACACCTTC. Its translation: CASSEPDRRDYTF.